This TCR beta chain is from a study of regulatory T cells in long-lasting Graves disease. In the study overall: Graves' patients who were just diagnosed had used antithyroid drugs for under 3 months. Study findings and constraints: Repertoires from persistent disease leaned toward TRBV28, TRBJ1-2 and TRBJ2-5.

CDR3 length: 15 amino acids. Trimming cost V 5 bases and J 3 bases; bases outside gene matches: 7. Noted time point: newly diagnosed GD, antithyroid drugs for less than 3 months. Following extraction of RNA from PBMCs, that RNA was used to make the TCR library. Patients with Graves' disease were diagnosed by American Thyroid Association guidelines. Library construction for TCR beta used iRepertoire HTBI primers and Arm-PCR of CDR3 regions. Via MiXCR, TCRdb re-called the multiplex PCR reads, giving one row per CDR3 protein. The sample records roughly 380,000 distinct CDR3 sequences, 16% being singletons. The sample holds many counts of this clonotype. What it binds is unknown. A further study also used this sample, focusing on T cells in Graves' hyperthyroidism and ophthalmopathy.

The sequence was obtained from a man aged 35 to 55 with Graves disease. The rearrangement uses TRBV12-3 or TRBV12-4 and TRBJ2-3; 8 bases line up with TRBD2. The source material was peripheral blood mononuclear cells (PBMCs), sampled at new diagnosis, from a patient treated with antithyroid drugs. The CDR3 sequence: CASSANIAGTDTQYF. Written as DNA, the CDR3 is TGTGCCAGCAGTGCCAACATAGCGGGAACAGATACGCAGTATTTT.